Below are 24 T cell receptor beta chains sequenced from a single sample in a study of blood T cell repertoires in COVID-19. Using immunoSEQ multiplex PCR, the repertoire was profiled, and TCRdb retains in-frame clones only, with some absent. The sample includes 150,000 to 200,000 clones, around 84% of them seen just once. Sequenced sample: peripheral blood. The receptors come from a woman older than 75 with acute or convalescent COVID-19.

The gene calls are TRBV27 and TRBJ1-3, with 9 bases lining up with TRBD1. V dropped 0 bases and J dropped 1; count of bases not matched to a gene: 4. CDR1 is MNHEY, CDR2 SMNVEV, per germline (reference sequence). The CDR3 consists of 17 residues. The CDR3: CASSLSNRGLSGNTIYF. CDR3 coding DNA: TGTGCCAGCAGTTTATCTAACAGGGGGCTGTCTGGAAACACCATATATTTT.

The chain is built from TRBV7-9 and TRBJ1-4, with a weak D call TRBD1 (6 bases). The germline V gene has CDR1 SEHNR and CDR2 FQNEAQ (reference sequence). This CDR3 has 14 amino acids. Trimming removed 6 bases at V and 6 bases at J, with 14 bases between. The CDR3 region has the DNA TGTGCCAGCAGTTCGTGGCCAGGGGATGAAAAACTGTTTTTT. Amino acid sequence: CASSSWPGDEKLFF.

This chain links TRBV10-3 with TRBJ1-3, with 10 bases matching TRBD1. With 10 bases clipped from V and 2 bases from J, the junction kept 5 bases outside the gene matches. The CDR3 has 14 amino acids. The germline CDR1 and CDR2 sequences are ENHRY and SYGVKD. Written as DNA, the CDR3 is TGTGCCAGCTTGGACAGGGGGGCTGGAAACACCATATATTTT. Translated: CASLDRGAGNTIYF.

V and J are TRBV5-6 and TRBJ1-6; D remains unclear. Trimming removed 4 bases from V and 5 bases from J, with 13 bases in between. This CDR3 has 15 residues. Germline-derived CDR1 and CDR2 are SGHDT and YYEEEE. The DNA of the CDR3 is TGTGCCAGCAGCGCAAACGTGCGCCATAATTCACCCCTCCACTTT. As protein: CASSANVRHNSPLHF.

The table lists this clone with a count of one. This chain links TRBV9 with TRBJ2-5, with TRBD2 matching 9 bases. Germline V gene sequence: CDR1 SGDLS, CDR2 YYNGEE. This CDR3 spans 14 amino acids. With 6 bases clipped from V and 5 bases from J, the junction kept 8 bases outside the gene matches. The CDR3 coding sequence is TGTGCCAGCAATGCCGGGACTAGCAGGGAGACCCAGTACTTC. It specifies CASNAGTSRETQYF.

This clone was seen more than once but under ten times. The chain recombines TRBV5-6 with TRBJ2-4, with D perhaps TRBD1 (6 bases). Germline CDR1 reads SGHDT; CDR2 reads YYEEEE. The CDR3 covers 16 residues. Trimming cost V 7 bases and J 2 bases, with 19 bases left between them. This CDR3 is CASAKGVDFSKNIQYF. The CDR3 DNA sequence: TGTGCCAGCGCAAAGGGGGTAGACTTTTCCAAAAACATTCAGTACTTC.

The J gene is TRBJ1-6, the V gene TRBV10-3; D is ambiguous. Trimming left V 7 bases short and J 11 bases short, with 15 bases between. This CDR3 is 13 amino acids long. In germline, CDR1 is ENHRY, CDR2 SYGVKD. The CDR3 sequence: CAIKGGEPTPLHF. DNA of the CDR3: TGTGCCATCAAAGGCGGGGAGCCAACACCCCTCCACTTT.

This clone was detected only once. This chain joins TRBV5-1 and TRBJ1-1; 7 bases fit TRBD1. Germline V gene sequence: CDR1 SGHRS, CDR2 YFSETQ. V dropped 6 bases and J dropped 0; count of bases not matched to a gene: 2. The length of the CDR3 is 13 residues. The CDR3 region has the DNA TGCGCCAGCAACGGACAGGTGAACACTGAAGCTTTCTTT. Amino acid sequence: CASNGQVNTEAFF.

The chain combines TRBV24-1 with TRBJ1-4; tentatively, D is TRBD1 (5 bases). The CDR3 is made up of 15 amino acids. Germline V CDR1 and CDR2: KGHDR, SFDVKD. The V end lost 5 bases, the J end lost 4 bases, and 13 bases lay between the germline ends. The CDR3 loop reads CATSGGRELNEKLFF. The CDR3 coding sequence is TGTGCCACCAGTGGGGGCCGAGAGCTTAATGAAAAACTGTTTTTT.

The CDR3 protein is CASRYTGDTEAFF. The DNA for the CDR3 is TGCGCCAGCAGATATACAGGGGACACTGAAGCTTTCTTT. The V gene is TRBV5-1, the J gene TRBJ1-1; 7 nucleotides line up with TRBD1. The CDR3 length is 13 residues. Germline assignment: CDR1 SGHRS and CDR2 YFSETQ. Trimming took 5 bases from V and 3 from J; bases not matched to a gene: 4.

The chain links TRBV6-5 to TRBJ1-1, with TRBD1 matching over 7 bases. The CDR3 has 15 residues. The J segment lost 7 bases and the V segment lost 5 bases, leaving 13 bases of the junction unmatched. CDR1 is MNHEY, CDR2 SVGAGI, per germline. The CDR3 sequence is CASSNKLTGFIEAFF. The CDR3, as DNA: TGTGCCAGCAGTAATAAGTTGACAGGGTTTATTGAAGCTTTCTTT.

In nucleotides, the CDR3 is TGTGCCAGCAGGCGGGGACAGGTTATCGATGAGCAGTTCTTC. Protein: CASRRGQVIDEQFF. V and J are TRBV27 and TRBJ2-1, with TRBD1 identical over 8 bases. CDR1 MNHEY and CDR2 SMNVEV come from the germline V gene (reference sequence). The CDR3 consists of 14 residues. With V trimmed by 6 bases and J by 8 bases, 9 bases remained unmatched.

This sequence joins TRBV4-2 and TRBJ2-7; D is undetermined. V lost 1 base and J 3 bases, leaving 7 bases between the germline ends. The CDR3 is made up of 13 amino acids. Per the germline V gene, CDR1 is LGHNA and CDR2 is YNFKEQ. For the CDR3, the DNA is TGTGCCAGCAGCCAAGGGCTTAACTACGAGCAGTACTTC. Translation: CASSQGLNYEQYF.

This clone is labeled medium-sized. The J gene is TRBJ1-4, the V gene TRBV15, with TRBD1 identical over 10 bases. The CDR3 contains 14 residues. Germline CDR1 and CDR2: LNHNV and YYDKDF (reference sequence). With 5 bases clipped from V and 6 bases from J, the junction kept 3 bases outside the gene matches. The DNA for the CDR3 is TGTGCCACCAGCTTCGGGACAGGGGATGAAAAACTGTTTTTT. It encodes CATSFGTGDEKLFF.

This sequence joins TRBV7-8 and TRBJ1-5, with TRBD1 matching 7 bases. Looked up from germline, CDR1 is SGHVS and CDR2 is FQNEAQ. The V segment lost 7 bases and the J segment 2 bases; nucleotides outside the gene matches: 2. This CDR3 contains 13 residues. CDR3 amino acids: CASNRGGNQPQHF. In DNA, the CDR3 is TGTGCCAGCAACAGGGGAGGCAATCAGCCCCAGCATTTT. The variable domain in full, with the rest retrieved from reference TRBV7-8 and TRBJ1-5, is GAGVSQSPRYKVAKRGQDVALRCDPISGHVSLFWYQQALGQGPEFLTYFQNEAQLDKSGLPSDRFFAERPEGSVSTLKIQRTQQEDSAVYLCASNRGGNQPQHFGDGTRLSIL.

The rearrangement links TRBV3-1 (or the pseudogene TRBV3-2) to TRBJ2-7, with 13 bases matching TRBD2. CDR3 length: 20 residues. CDR1 and CDR2 (germline): LGHDT, YNNKEL (reference sequence). Germline trimming cut 4 bases from V and 3 bases from J; bases unmatched to any gene: 18. The CDR3 DNA reads as TGTGCCAGCAGCCGGCGAAAACTAGCGGGGGGGCCAGGACGGGACTACGAGCAGTACTTC. Its protein product is CASSRRKLAGGPGRDYEQYF.

CDR3 region: CASSYSRQQSYGYTF. The CDR3 nucleotides are TGTGCCAGCAGTTACTCGAGGCAGCAGTCCTATGGCTACACCTTC. This chain uses TRBV6-5 with TRBJ1-2; D is unresolved. Trimming pared 0 bases from V and 4 bases from J, leaving 12 bases between. Germline V gene sequence: CDR1 MNHEY, CDR2 SVGAGI. The CDR3 has 15 residues.

This chain uses TRBV6-5 with TRBJ1-1; TRBD1 agrees at 7 bases. V dropped 4 bases and J dropped 7; count of bases not matched to a gene: 6. There are 13 residues in the CDR3. Germline V CDR1 and CDR2: MNHEY, SVGAGI. CDR3 region: CASSWGTANEAFF. CDR3 coding DNA: TGTGCCAGCAGTTGGGGGACAGCCAATGAAGCTTTCTTT.

The V call is TRBV3-1 (or the pseudogene TRBV3-2), the J call TRBJ1-1, with a tentative D call TRBD1 (6 bases). This CDR3 is 14 amino acids long. V was shortened by 0 bases and J by 1 base, with 6 bases between the two germline ends. Germline loops: CDR1 LGHDT, CDR2 YNNKEL (reference sequence). CDR3 loop: CASSQEGGNTEAFF. CDR3 bases: TGTGCCAGCAGCCAAGAAGGGGGGAACACTGAAGCTTTCTTT.

V is TRBV30 and J is TRBJ1-1; TRBD1 agrees at 7 bases. V lost 2 bases, J lost 5 bases, and 5 bases stayed unmatched. The length of the CDR3 is 13 residues. Germline CDR1 and CDR2: GTSNPN and SVGIG (reference sequence). This chain's CDR3 is CAWSRAGGTEAFF. In DNA form, the CDR3 reads TGTGCCTGGAGTCGGGCAGGGGGGACTGAAGCTTTCTTT.

This chain links TRBV20-1 with TRBJ2-7, with 8 bases aligning to TRBD2. Germline V gene lookup returns CDR1 DFQATT and CDR2 SNEGSKA (reference sequence). The CDR3 sequence is 12 residues long. V gave up 3 bases and J gave up 7 bases; unmatched junction bases: 5. Here the CDR3 reads CSASPSGPEQYF. The CDR3 region has the DNA TGCAGTGCTAGTCCTAGCGGGCCAGAGCAGTACTTC.

The V gene is TRBV6-2 or TRBV6-3, the J gene TRBJ2-3; 14 bases are a match to TRBD2. J gave up 4 bases and V 5 bases, and 11 bases lay outside the gene matches. The CDR3 runs 18 residues. Germline CDR1 and CDR2: MNHEY and SVGEGT. For the CDR3, the DNA is TGTGCCAGCAGTGGACTAGCGGGGGGACTGGGTATCGCAGATACGCAGTATTTT. Translated: CASSGLAGGLGIADTQYF.

The chain links TRBV3-1 (or the pseudogene TRBV3-2) to TRBJ2-1, with 8 bases fitting TRBD1. The CDR3 runs to 12 residues. J gave up 6 bases and V 8 bases, and 3 bases lay outside the gene matches. Germline V lookup: CDR1 LGHDT, CDR2 YNNKEL (reference sequence). The CDR3 coding sequence is TGTGCCAGCTCCAGGGGGCGCAATGAGCAGTTCTTC. Its protein product is CASSRGRNEQFF.

In the case of this clone: Other DNA sequences in this specimen translate into the identical CDR3. The rearrangement uses TRBV9 and TRBJ1-3; D not resolved. Per germline, CDR1 SGDLS and CDR2 YYNGEE. There are 14 residues in the CDR3. Trimming left V 2 bases short and J 2 bases short, with 8 bases between. The CDR3 sequence: CASSVGGAGNTIYF. The CDR3 region has the DNA TGTGCCAGCAGCGTGGGAGGAGCTGGAAACACCATATATTTT.